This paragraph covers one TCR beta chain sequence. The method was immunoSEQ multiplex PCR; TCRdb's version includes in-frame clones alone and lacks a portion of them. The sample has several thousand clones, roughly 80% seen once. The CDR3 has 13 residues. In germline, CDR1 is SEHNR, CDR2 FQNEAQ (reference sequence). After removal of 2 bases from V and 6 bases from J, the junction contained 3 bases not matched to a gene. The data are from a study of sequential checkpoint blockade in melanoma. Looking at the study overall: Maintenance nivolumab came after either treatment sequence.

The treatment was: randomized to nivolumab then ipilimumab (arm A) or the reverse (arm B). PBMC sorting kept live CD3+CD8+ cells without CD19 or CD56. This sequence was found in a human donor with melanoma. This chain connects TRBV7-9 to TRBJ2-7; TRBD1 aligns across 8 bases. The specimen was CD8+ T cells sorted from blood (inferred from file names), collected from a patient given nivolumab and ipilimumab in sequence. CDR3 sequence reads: CASSLTQGGEQYF. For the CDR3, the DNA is TGTGCCAGCAGCTTAACACAGGGGGGCGAGCAGTACTTC.